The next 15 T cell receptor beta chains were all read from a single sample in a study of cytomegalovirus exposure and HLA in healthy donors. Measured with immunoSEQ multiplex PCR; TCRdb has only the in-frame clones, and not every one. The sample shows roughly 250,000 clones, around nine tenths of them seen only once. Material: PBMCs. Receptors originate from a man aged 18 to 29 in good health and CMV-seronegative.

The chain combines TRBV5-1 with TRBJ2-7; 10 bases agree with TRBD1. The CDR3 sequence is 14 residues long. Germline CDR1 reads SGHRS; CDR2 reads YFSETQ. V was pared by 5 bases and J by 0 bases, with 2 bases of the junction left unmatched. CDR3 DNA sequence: TGCGCCAGCAGGGACAGGGGGAACTCCTACGAGCAGTACTTC. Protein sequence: CASRDRGNSYEQYF. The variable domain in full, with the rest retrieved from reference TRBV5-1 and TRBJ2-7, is KAGVTQTPRYLIKTRGQQVTLSCSPISGHRSVSWYQQTPGQGLQFLFEYFSETQRNKGNFPGRFSGRQFSNSRSEMNVSTLELGDSALYLCASRDRGNSYEQYFGPGTRLTVT.

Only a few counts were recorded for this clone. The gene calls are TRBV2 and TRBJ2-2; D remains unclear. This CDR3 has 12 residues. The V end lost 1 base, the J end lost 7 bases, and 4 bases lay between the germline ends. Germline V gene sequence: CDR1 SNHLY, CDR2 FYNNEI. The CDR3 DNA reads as TGTGCCAGCAGTGAAGACGGCGGGGAGCTGTTTTTT. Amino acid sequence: CASSEDGGELFF.

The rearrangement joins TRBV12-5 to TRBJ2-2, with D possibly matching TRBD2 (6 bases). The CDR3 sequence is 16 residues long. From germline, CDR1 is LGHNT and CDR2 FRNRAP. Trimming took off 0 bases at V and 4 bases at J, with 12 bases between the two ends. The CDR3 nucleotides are TGTGCTAGTGGTTTGGTCGACGGGAGTGTCACCGGGGAGCTGTTTTTT. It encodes CASGLVDGSVTGELFF.

As DNA, the CDR3 is TGCGCCAGCAGCTTGTTGGCCGGGGGTGAGCAGTTCTTC. This gives the protein CASSLLAGGEQFF. The chain combines TRBV5-1 with TRBJ2-1; a weak D match, TRBD2 (6 bases). The CDR3 spans 13 residues. V shed 1 base and J shed 9 bases, with 11 bases lying between them. CDR1 is SGHRS and CDR2 is YFSETQ in the germline V gene.

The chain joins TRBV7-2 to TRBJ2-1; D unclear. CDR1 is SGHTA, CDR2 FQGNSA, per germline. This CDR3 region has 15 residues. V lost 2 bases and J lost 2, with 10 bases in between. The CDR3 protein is CASSLSPVPYNEQFF. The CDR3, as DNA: TGTGCCAGCAGCTTATCGCCAGTTCCCTACAATGAGCAGTTCTTC.

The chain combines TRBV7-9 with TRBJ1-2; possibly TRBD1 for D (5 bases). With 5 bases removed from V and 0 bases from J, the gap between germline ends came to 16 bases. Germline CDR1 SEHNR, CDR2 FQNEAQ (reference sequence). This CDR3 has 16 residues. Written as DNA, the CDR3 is TGTGCCAGCAGCCCAGAGCGGGGGAGGTCTAACTATGGCTACACCTTC. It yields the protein CASSPERGRSNYGYTF.

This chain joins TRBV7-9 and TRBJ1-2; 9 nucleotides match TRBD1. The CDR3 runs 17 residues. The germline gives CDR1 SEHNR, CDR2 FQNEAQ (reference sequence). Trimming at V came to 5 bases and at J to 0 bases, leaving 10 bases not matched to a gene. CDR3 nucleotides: TGTGCCAGCAGCCGTGGGACAGGGTACTCAGCTAACTATGGCTACACCTTC. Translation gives CASSRGTGYSANYGYTF.

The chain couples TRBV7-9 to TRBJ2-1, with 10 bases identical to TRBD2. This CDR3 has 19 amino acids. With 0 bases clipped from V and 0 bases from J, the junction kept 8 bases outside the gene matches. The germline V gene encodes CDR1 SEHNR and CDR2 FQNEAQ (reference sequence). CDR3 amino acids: CASSLARSSGSNSYNEQFF. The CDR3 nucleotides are TGTGCCAGCAGCTTAGCGCGGTCTAGCGGGAGCAACTCCTACAATGAGCAGTTCTTC.

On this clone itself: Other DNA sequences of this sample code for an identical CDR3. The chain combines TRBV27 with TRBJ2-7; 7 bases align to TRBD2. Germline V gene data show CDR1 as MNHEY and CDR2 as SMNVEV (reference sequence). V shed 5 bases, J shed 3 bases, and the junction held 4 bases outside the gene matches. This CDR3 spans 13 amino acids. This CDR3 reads CASSLGGGYEQYF. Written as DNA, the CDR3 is TGTGCCAGCAGTCTAGGCGGGGGCTACGAGCAGTACTTC.

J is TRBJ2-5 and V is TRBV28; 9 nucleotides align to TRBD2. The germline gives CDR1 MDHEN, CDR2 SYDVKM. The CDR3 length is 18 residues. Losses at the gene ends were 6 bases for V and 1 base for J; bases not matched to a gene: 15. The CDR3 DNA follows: TGTGCCAGCAGGGCCTTTGTAGGCCTAGCGGGGCCCCAAGAGACCCAGTACTTC. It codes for CASRAFVGLAGPQETQYF.

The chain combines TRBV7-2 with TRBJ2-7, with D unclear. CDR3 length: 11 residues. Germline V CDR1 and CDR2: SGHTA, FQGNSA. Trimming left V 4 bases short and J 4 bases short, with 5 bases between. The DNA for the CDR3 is TGTGCCAGCAGCTCCCCGTACGAGCAGTACTTC. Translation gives CASSSPYEQYF.

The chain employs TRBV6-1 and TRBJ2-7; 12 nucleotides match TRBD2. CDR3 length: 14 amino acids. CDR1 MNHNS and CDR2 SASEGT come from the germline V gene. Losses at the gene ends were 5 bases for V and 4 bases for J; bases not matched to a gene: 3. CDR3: CASSFTSGGYEQYF. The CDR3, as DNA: TGTGCCAGCAGTTTCACTAGCGGGGGGTACGAGCAGTACTTC.

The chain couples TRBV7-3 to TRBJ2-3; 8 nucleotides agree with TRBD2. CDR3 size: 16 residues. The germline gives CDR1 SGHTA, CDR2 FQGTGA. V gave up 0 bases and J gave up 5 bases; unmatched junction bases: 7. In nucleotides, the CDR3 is TGTGCCAGCAGCTTAACGGGTCCGAGCGGGAGAGATACGCAGTATTTT. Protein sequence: CASSLTGPSGRDTQYF.

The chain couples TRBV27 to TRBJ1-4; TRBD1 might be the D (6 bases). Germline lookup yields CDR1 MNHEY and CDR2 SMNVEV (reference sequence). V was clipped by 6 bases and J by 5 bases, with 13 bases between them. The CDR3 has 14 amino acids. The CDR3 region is CASRKGGWNEKLFF. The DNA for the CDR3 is TGTGCCAGCAGGAAGGGGGGGTGGAATGAAAAACTGTTTTTT.

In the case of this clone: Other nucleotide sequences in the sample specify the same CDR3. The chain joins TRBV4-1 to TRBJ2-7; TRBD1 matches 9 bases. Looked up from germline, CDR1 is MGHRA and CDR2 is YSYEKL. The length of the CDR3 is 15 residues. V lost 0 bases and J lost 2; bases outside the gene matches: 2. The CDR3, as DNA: TGCGCCAGCAGCCAAGACTGGACAGGGGCCTACGAGCAGTACTTC. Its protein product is CASSQDWTGAYEQYF.